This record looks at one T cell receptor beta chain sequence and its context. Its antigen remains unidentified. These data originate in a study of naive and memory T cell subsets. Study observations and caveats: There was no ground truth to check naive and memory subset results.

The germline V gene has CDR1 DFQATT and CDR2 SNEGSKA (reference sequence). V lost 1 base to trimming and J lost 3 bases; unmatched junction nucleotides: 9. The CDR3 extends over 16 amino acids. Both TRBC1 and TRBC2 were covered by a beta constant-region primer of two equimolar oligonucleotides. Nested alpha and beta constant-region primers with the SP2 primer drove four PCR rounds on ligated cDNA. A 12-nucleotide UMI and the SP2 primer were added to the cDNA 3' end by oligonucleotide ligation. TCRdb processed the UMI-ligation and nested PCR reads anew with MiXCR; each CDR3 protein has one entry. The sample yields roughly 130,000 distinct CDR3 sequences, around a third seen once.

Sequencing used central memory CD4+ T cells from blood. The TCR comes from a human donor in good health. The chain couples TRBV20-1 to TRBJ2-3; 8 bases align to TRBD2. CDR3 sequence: CSARAGRGGWTDTQYF. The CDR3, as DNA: TGCAGTGCTAGAGCCGGACGGGGGGGGTGGACAGATACGCAGTATTTT.